This record concerns one TCR beta chain sequence. As yet, its antigen is unknown. This sample was taken from a study of OX40 agonist ivuxolimab in advanced cancers. Study-wide background: Ivuxolimab, an agonist antibody against OX40 (CD134), was given to patients. Three dose-escalation patients had partial responses: one with hepatocellular carcinoma and two with cutaneous melanoma. The diagnoses of dose-escalation patients were hepatocellular carcinoma, melanoma, renal cell or head and neck cancer.

Trimming cost V 8 bases and J 1 base; bases outside gene matches: 0. The CDR3 runs 12 residues. CDR1 SNHLY and CDR2 FYNNEI come from the germline V gene. The study, taken as a whole, reports: Within 6 weeks, CD4+ and CD8+ blood T cells expanded clonally at 0.1 to 3.0 mg/kg.

The method was immunoSEQ multiplex PCR; TCRdb's version includes in-frame clones alone and lacks a portion of them. The table lists 50,000 or so clones, 70% to 80% of them singletons. The TCR sequence derives from an adult with an advanced solid tumor such as melanoma, head and neck, liver or kidney cancer. The chain couples TRBV2 to TRBJ1-1; 8 bases are shared with TRBD1. Sequenced material: CD4+ or CD8+ T cells sorted from blood, taken in a trial of the OX40 agonist ivuxolimab. The CDR3 spells CASGTGNTEAFF. The DNA for the CDR3 is TGTGCCAGCGGGACAGGGAACACTGAAGCTTTCTTT.